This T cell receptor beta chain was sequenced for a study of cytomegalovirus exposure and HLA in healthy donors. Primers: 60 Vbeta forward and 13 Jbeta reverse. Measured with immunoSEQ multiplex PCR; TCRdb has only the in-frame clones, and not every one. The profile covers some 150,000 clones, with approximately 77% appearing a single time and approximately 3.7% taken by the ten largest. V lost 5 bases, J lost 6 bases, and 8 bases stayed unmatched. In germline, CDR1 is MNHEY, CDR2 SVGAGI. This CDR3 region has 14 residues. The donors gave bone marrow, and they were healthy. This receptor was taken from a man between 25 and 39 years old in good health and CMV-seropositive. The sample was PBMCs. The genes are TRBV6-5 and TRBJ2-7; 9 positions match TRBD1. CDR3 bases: TGTGCCAGCAGTCCCCCGGGACAGGGTGGCGAGCAGTACTTC. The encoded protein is CASSPPGQGGEQYF.